The 32 T cell receptor beta chains below were found in one sample sequenced in a study of T-cell reconstitution after alpha-beta-depleted transplantation in children. Library preparation (for TCRbeta) was performed with unique molecular identifiers. TCRdb reanalysed the PCR reads using MiXCR and keeps one entry per CDR3 protein. The data contain 200,000 to 250,000 distinct CDR3 sequences, roughly 8.2% of them singletons. Material: PBMCs, mostly from graft donor cells, obtained 180 days after TCRalphabeta/CD19-depleted stem cell transplant. The source of these receptors is a male patient younger than 18 who had a stem cell transplant for acute lymphoblastic leukemia, so the T cells may come from the graft donor.

This clonotype was recorded at least ten times. This rearrangement joins TRBV10-3 to TRBJ2-2; 12 positions match TRBD1. The CDR3 is 19 residues long. From germline, CDR1 is ENHRY and CDR2 SYGVKD. With 6 bases clipped from V and 0 bases from J, the junction kept 11 bases outside the gene matches. For the CDR3, the DNA is TGTGCCATCAGACCATCAACCGGGACAGGGGGCACGAACACCGGGGAGCTGTTTTTT. Amino acid sequence: CAIRPSTGTGGTNTGELFF.

This clonotype has ten or more counts. V is TRBV27 and J is TRBJ2-7; D unclear. Looked up from germline, CDR1 is MNHEY and CDR2 is SMNVEV (reference sequence). Deletions cut 5 bases from V and 4 bases from J, with 12 bases between. CDR3 size: 13 residues. The CDR3 region has the DNA TGTGCCAGCAGTACACAGCAGGCGTACGAGCAGTACTTC. Encoded protein: CASSTQQAYEQYF.

This clonotype was counted ten times or more. This rearrangement joins TRBV28 to TRBJ2-7, with 8 bases aligning to TRBD2. CDR1 is MDHEN and CDR2 is SYDVKM in the germline V gene. The CDR3 length is 15 residues. V was clipped by 6 bases and J by 6 bases; unmatched bases: 13. The CDR3 DNA reads as TGTGCCAGCAGACCTACCCACGGGGGGGCCCCCGAGCAGTACTTC. Amino acid sequence: CASRPTHGGAPEQYF. Drawing the rest from reference TRBV28 and TRBJ2-7, the complete variable domain is DVKVTQSSRYLVKRTGEKVFLECVQDMDHENMFWYRQDPGLGLRLIYFSYDVKMKEKGDIPEGYSVSREKKERFSLILESASTNQTSMYLCASRPTHGGAPEQYFGPGTRLTVT.

At least ten counts were recorded for this clonotype. This chain joins TRBV7-3 and TRBJ2-1, with 8 bases that match TRBD1. Trimming took 0 bases from V and 8 from J; bases not matched to a gene: 9. The CDR3 has 16 residues. CDR1 is SGHTA and CDR2 is FQGTGA in the germline V gene. This CDR3 reads CASSLTSGQGRHEQFF. The CDR3 nucleotides are TGTGCCAGCAGCTTAACGAGCGGACAGGGTCGGCATGAGCAGTTCTTC. The variable domain in full, with the rest retrieved from reference TRBV7-3 and TRBJ2-1, is GAGVSQTPSNKVTEKGKYVELRCDPISGHTALYWYRQSLGQGPEFLIYFQGTGAADDSGLPNDRFFAVRPEGSVSTLKIQRTERGDSAVYLCASSLTSGQGRHEQFFGPGTRLTVL.

The gene calls are TRBV6-1 and TRBJ2-7, with D hard to call. Trimming left V 1 base short and J 0 bases short, with 10 bases between. Germline-derived CDR1 and CDR2 are MNHNS and SASEGT. The CDR3 length is 15 residues. In DNA, the CDR3 is TGTGCCAGCAGTGAAGGGCCCCTCGGCTCCTACGAGCAGTACTTC. This encodes CASSEGPLGSYEQYF.

This clonotype was detected many times. V and J are TRBV7-9 and TRBJ1-4; D unresolved. The length of the CDR3 is 15 residues. Germline V gene data show CDR1 as SEHNR and CDR2 as FQNEAQ (reference sequence). The ends were cut back, 0 bases at V and 3 bases at J, with 8 bases in the middle. CDR3 DNA sequence: TGTGCCAGCAGCTTAGCACACGTCTCTAATGAAAAACTGTTTTTT. Protein product: CASSLAHVSNEKLFF.

The V call is TRBV4-3, the J call TRBJ1-2; TRBD1 is a possible D gene (5 bases). The germline V and J ends were trimmed by 0 bases and 5 bases, with 7 bases remaining between them. The length of the CDR3 is 13 residues. Germline CDR1 and CDR2: LGHNA and YSLEER. The CDR3 DNA sequence: TGCGCCAGCAGCCAAGATGGGGGTTATGGCTACACCTTC. This gives the protein CASSQDGGYGYTF.

The count of this clonotype is one. The rearrangement uses TRBV9 and TRBJ2-6; 8 bases agree with TRBD1. The V and J ends lost 1 base and 4 bases, in that order; junction bases with no gene match: 4. The CDR3 is 16 amino acids. Germline V gene data show CDR1 as SGDLS and CDR2 as YYNGEE. CDR3 sequence: CASSVPTGEGANVLTF. The CDR3 DNA sequence: TGTGCCAGCAGCGTACCGACAGGGGAAGGGGCCAACGTCCTGACTTTC. The variable domain in full, with the rest retrieved from reference TRBV9 and TRBJ2-6, is DSGVTQTPKHLITATGQRVTLRCSPRSGDLSVYWYQQSLDQGLQFLIQYYNGEERAKGNILERFSAQQFPDLHSELNLSSLELGDSALYFCASSVPTGEGANVLTFGAGSRLTVL.

In its sample, this clonotype was seen many times. This chain uses TRBV12-3 or TRBV12-4 with TRBJ2-5, with a tentative D call TRBD1 (5 bases). Between the trimmed V and J ends, which lost 6 bases and 1 base, there was a span of 9 bases. This CDR3 region has 13 residues. DNA for the CDR3: TGTGCCAGCAGAATGGACACCCAAGAGACCCAGTACTTC. Translated, it gives CASRMDTQETQYF.

This clonotype has a count of ten or more. The chain combines TRBV7-9 with TRBJ1-1; tentative D call: TRBD1 (5 bases). Germline V gene lookup returns CDR1 SEHNR and CDR2 FQNEAQ (reference sequence). The CDR3 spans 14 residues. V lost 3 bases and J 5 bases, leaving 13 bases between the germline ends. The CDR3 coding sequence is TGTGCCAGCAGCTTCGGGGCGGGGTGGACTGAAGCTTTCTTT. This translates into CASSFGAGWTEAFF.

This clonotype was seen ten or more times. This rearrangement joins TRBV12-3 or TRBV12-4 to TRBJ2-5; D unclear. V was clipped by 2 bases and J by 5 bases, with 9 bases between them. CDR3 length: 13 residues. The CDR3 nucleotides are TGTGCCAGCAGTTTAAGACGGGTGGAGACCCAGTACTTC. Encoded protein: CASSLRRVETQYF.

This clonotype was seen many times. The chain combines TRBV7-9 with TRBJ2-5, with 7 positions matching TRBD1. The V and J ends lost 5 bases and 2 bases, in that order; junction bases with no gene match: 8. The CDR3 is 15 amino acids. Germline CDR1 SEHNR, CDR2 FQNEAQ (reference sequence). The CDR3 DNA reads as TGTGCCAGCAGCCCGGGACAGTCCTTACAAGAGACCCAGTACTTC. Translated, it gives CASSPGQSLQETQYF.

This clonotype was recorded at least ten times. This rearrangement joins TRBV24-1 to TRBJ1-2; D is possibly TRBD1 (5 bases). Trimming removed 4 bases from V and 4 bases from J, with 15 bases in between. The germline CDR1 and CDR2 sequences are KGHDR and SFDVKD. This CDR3 comprises 15 residues. The CDR3 nucleotides read TGTGCCACCAGTGAAAACTCCAGGGAGATCTATGGCTACACCTTC. This translates into CATSENSREIYGYTF.

Ten or more counts support this clonotype. This chain connects TRBV5-4 to TRBJ2-7; 10 bases agree with TRBD2. The CDR3 runs 17 residues. The V segment lost 0 bases and the J segment 2 bases; nucleotides outside the gene matches: 8. Germline loops: CDR1 SGHNT, CDR2 YYREEE (reference sequence). DNA of the CDR3: TGTGCCAGCAGCTTGGCCCTAGCGGGAGTGGTGACCTACGAGCAGTACTTC. It specifies CASSLALAGVVTYEQYF.

This clonotype has at least ten counts. V usage is TRBV7-3 and J usage is TRBJ2-2; the match to TRBD2 covers 14 bases. Germline V gene sequence: CDR1 SGHTA, CDR2 FQGTGA. The CDR3 runs 18 residues. V lost 4 bases, J lost 3 bases, and 7 bases stayed unmatched. The CDR3 DNA reads as TGTGCCAGCAGCTCGCTGACTAGCGGGAGGGCCGACACCGGGGAGCTGTTTTTT. Amino acid sequence: CASSSLTSGRADTGELFF.

This clonotype showed up many times. The chain combines TRBV12-3 or TRBV12-4 with TRBJ1-4; 9 bases map to TRBD1. V lost 5 bases and J lost 0; bases outside the gene matches: 7. CDR3 size: 17 residues. The CDR3 bases are TGTGCCAGCAGTGTGGACAGGGGAAAAGCAACTAATGAAAAACTGTTTTTT. Protein sequence: CASSVDRGKATNEKLFF.

Many counts were recorded for this clonotype. V gene TRBV20-1 combines with J gene TRBJ1-1; 8 positions agree with TRBD1. Germline V CDR1 and CDR2: DFQATT, SNEGSKA (reference sequence). With 5 bases clipped from V and 4 bases from J, the junction kept 15 bases outside the gene matches. The CDR3 runs to 16 residues. The CDR3 protein is CSAHSGGASFRTEAFF. The CDR3 DNA is TGCAGTGCTCACTCAGGGGGCGCTTCTTTTCGCACTGAAGCTTTCTTT.

This chain uses TRBV20-1 with TRBJ2-3, with D unclear. Germline assignment: CDR1 DFQATT and CDR2 SNEGSKA (reference sequence). This CDR3 is 12 amino acids long. V was cut by 6 bases and J by 3 bases, with 10 bases left in between. The CDR3 DNA follows: TGCAGTGCCGCTGACCGGACAGATACGCAGTATTTT. It is translated as CSAADRTDTQYF.

The CDR3 bases are TGTGCCAGCAGCCCCGGGCTTAGCGGTTACCTTTACAATGAGCAGTTCTTC. Translation gives CASSPGLSGYLYNEQFF. The V gene is TRBV4-2, the J gene TRBJ2-1; perhaps TRBD2 as D (6 bases). Germline-derived CDR1 and CDR2 are LGHNA and YNFKEQ. The V and J ends lost 4 bases and 4 bases respectively, with 20 bases between them. The CDR3 extends over 17 amino acids.

This clonotype was picked up many times. The J gene is TRBJ1-1, the V gene TRBV5-1; no clear D gene. V was trimmed by 1 base and J by 4 bases, leaving 8 bases between them. CDR1 and CDR2 (germline): SGHRS, YFSETQ. The CDR3 runs 13 residues. This CDR3 is CASSLSVVTEAFF. In DNA form, the CDR3 reads TGCGCCAGCAGCTTGAGTGTCGTCACTGAAGCTTTCTTT. The full variable domain, with the rest looked up from reference TRBV5-1 and TRBJ1-1, is KAGVTQTPRYLIKTRGQQVTLSCSPISGHRSVSWYQQTPGQGLQFLFEYFSETQRNKGNFPGRFSGRQFSNSRSEMNVSTLELGDSALYLCASSLSVVTEAFFGQGTRLTVV.

About this clonotype itself: Being one base from a much bigger clone, this may be a read error. This CDR3 is CSASWGNNQPQHF. CDR3 sequence (DNA): TGCAGTGCTTCCTGGGGGAACAATCAGCCCCAGCATTTT. V and J are TRBV20-1 and TRBJ1-5, with D maybe TRBD1 (5 bases). Germline V lookup: CDR1 DFQATT, CDR2 SNEGSKA (reference sequence). V dropped 5 bases and J dropped 3 bases, with 11 bases sitting between them. The CDR3 runs 13 residues.

This clonotype was seen many times. V usage is TRBV6-2 or TRBV6-3 and J usage is TRBJ2-1; D possibly matches TRBD1 or TRBD2 (5 bases each). Per the germline V gene, CDR1 is MNHEY and CDR2 is SVGEGT. The CDR3 covers 14 residues. Trimming cost V 8 bases and J 4 bases, with 15 bases left between them. CDR3 residues: CASERGGGYNEQFF. CDR3 nucleotides: TGTGCCAGCGAAAGGGGTGGGGGATACAATGAGCAGTTCTTC.

This clonotype was found many times. The V call is TRBV5-1, the J call TRBJ2-5, with 10 bases lining up with TRBD2. The CDR3 is 18 amino acids. The J segment lost 4 bases and the V segment lost 3 bases, leaving 15 bases of the junction unmatched. In germline, CDR1 is SGHRS, CDR2 YFSETQ. The CDR3 DNA reads as TGCGCCAGCAGCTCCGGGGCCCTAGCGGGGGCCCCAGGAGAGACCCAGTACTTC. Its protein is CASSSGALAGAPGETQYF.

The sample holds many counts of this clonotype. The chain employs TRBV25-1 and TRBJ1-4, with D hard to call. Germline values: CDR1 MGHDK, CDR2 SYGVNS. The length of the CDR3 is 15 residues. Trimming shortened V by 1 base and J by 0 bases, and 6 bases separated the two germline ends. The DNA of the CDR3 is TGTGCCAGCAGTGAATTTGGGGCAACTAATGAAAAACTGTTTTTT. It yields the protein CASSEFGATNEKLFF.

The CDR3 DNA is TGTGCCAGCAGTTACTCGATTCGGACAGGGCGACCCAATCAGCCCCAGCATTTT. It translates to CASSYSIRTGRPNQPQHF. The chain has TRBV6-2 or TRBV6-3 and TRBJ1-5, with TRBD1 matching over 8 bases. V lost 0 bases, J lost 3 bases, and 10 bases stayed unmatched. There are 18 residues in the CDR3. Germline CDR1 MNHEY, CDR2 SVGEGT.

This clonotype was recorded many times. The chain's CDR3 is CASSSRVYGYTF. The CDR3 DNA sequence: TGTGCCAGCAGCTCGAGGGTCTATGGCTACACCTTC. V and J are TRBV9 and TRBJ1-2; D call uncertain. Trimming took 4 bases from V and 4 from J, leaving 8 bases between them. From germline, CDR1 is SGDLS and CDR2 YYNGEE. There are 12 residues in the CDR3. Complete variable domain (other parts from reference TRBV9 and TRBJ1-2): DSGVTQTPKHLITATGQRVTLRCSPRSGDLSVYWYQQSLDQGLQFLIQYYNGEERAKGNILERFSAQQFPDLHSELNLSSLELGDSALYFCASSSRVYGYTFGSGTRLTVV.

There are a few counts of this clonotype. This chain joins TRBV5-6 and TRBJ2-2; D gene unclear. Germline assignment: CDR1 SGHDT and CDR2 YYEEEE. V lost 2 bases, J lost 5 bases, and 7 bases lay in between. The CDR3 is made up of 13 amino acids. CDR3 DNA sequence: TGTGCCAGCAGCTTTATATATACCGGGGAGCTGTTTTTT. It is translated as CASSFIYTGELFF.

The rearrangement links TRBV7-9 to TRBJ1-1; TRBD1 agrees at 7 bases. V gave up 5 bases and J gave up 6 bases; unmatched junction bases: 3. The CDR3 spans 12 residues. Germline V gene data show CDR1 as SEHNR and CDR2 as FQNEAQ (reference sequence). The CDR3 is CASSRGQPEAFF. CDR3 sequence (DNA): TGTGCCAGCAGCCGGGGACAGCCTGAAGCTTTCTTT.

At least ten counts were recorded for this clonotype. The chain links TRBV24-1 to TRBJ2-7; D gene uncertain. Trimming removed 9 bases from V and 4 bases from J, with 18 bases in between. CDR1 and CDR2 from the germline V gene are KGHDR and SFDVKD. The CDR3 is 14 residues long. The CDR3: CATHRHERKYEQYF. The CDR3 DNA reads TGTGCCACCCACCGCCATGAAAGAAAATACGAGCAGTACTTC.

Many counts were recorded for this clonotype. The rearrangement uses TRBV20-1 and TRBJ2-7; TRBD2 matches at 10 bases. V was pared by 0 bases and J by 1 base, with 3 bases of the junction left unmatched. The CDR3 runs to 15 residues. Germline V gene sequence: CDR1 DFQATT, CDR2 SNEGSKA (reference sequence). The CDR3 sequence is CSARDWTSGSYEQYF. DNA for the CDR3: TGCAGTGCTAGAGATTGGACTAGCGGTTCCTACGAGCAGTACTTC.

The rearrangement links TRBV4-1 to TRBJ1-6; D is possibly TRBD1 (6 bases). This CDR3 is 19 amino acids long. The V end was cut by 1 base, the J end by 0 bases, with 16 bases between. Germline values: CDR1 MGHRA, CDR2 YSYEKL. The CDR3 protein is CASSQARTGASSYNSPLHF. CDR3 nucleotide sequence: TGCGCCAGCAGCCAAGCCAGGACGGGGGCGAGCTCCTATAATTCACCCCTCCACTTT.

In this sample, this clonotype turned up a few times. The J gene is TRBJ2-2, the V gene TRBV19; 8 nucleotides line up with TRBD1. The CDR3 runs 16 residues. CDR1 and CDR2 (germline): LNHDA, SQIVND (reference sequence). Germline trimming cut 4 bases from V and 4 bases from J; bases unmatched to any gene: 8. The CDR3 loop is CASSTGTQGVTGELFF. In DNA form, the CDR3 reads TGTGCCAGTAGTACCGGGACACAGGGGGTCACCGGGGAGCTGTTTTTT. The complete variable domain, with remaining parts taken from reference TRBV19 and TRBJ2-2, reads DGGITQSPKYLFRKEGQNVTLSCEQNLNHDAMYWYRQDPGQGLRLIYYSQIVNDFQKGDIAEGYSVSREKKESFPLTVTSAQKNPTAFYLCASSTGTQGVTGELFFGEGSRLTVL.